The clone carrying this T cell receptor beta chain was recorded a few times. As yet, its antigen is unknown. TCRdb reanalysed the 5' RACE reads using MiXCR and keeps one entry per CDR3 protein. Altogether 1.5 million to 2 million distinct CDR3 sequences are present, under 35% being singletons, with the ten largest covering around 0.3%. The sample is drawn from a study of identical twins. Study-level findings and limits: With abundant cord blood beta clonotypes, insertions were fewer; memory repertoires showed no such pattern.

Trimming cost V 2 bases and J 0 bases, with 17 bases left between them. The CDR3 length is 17 residues. CDR1 SNHLY and CDR2 FYNNEI come from the germline V gene. The V and J genes are TRBV2 and TRBJ2-7; perhaps TRBD2 as D (7 bases). Specimen: cord blood. This clonotype was obtained from a newborn girl in good health. The CDR3 DNA reads TGTGCCAGCAGTGAATATGGGGGGGCTGGCAGCTCCTACGAGCAGTACTTC. This encodes CASSEYGGAGSSYEQYF.